This is a list of T cell receptor beta chains from one sample in a study of T cell responses to AZD1222 COVID-19 vaccine. Sequencing used immunoSEQ multiplex PCR; TCRdb keeps in-frame clones, though not all of them. Among some 110,000 clones listed, around 89% were seen once. The sequences come from peripheral blood, collected 28 days after the second AZD1222 dose. These receptors came from an adult who received the AZD1222 COVID-19 vaccine. CDR3s include the opening cysteine and the closing phenylalanine or tryptophan.

CDR3 protein | J gene | V gene
CASSRTGGWETQYF | TRBJ2-5 | TRBV28
CASSLSGEPGLRNYGYTF | TRBJ1-2 | TRBV7-6
CASSDGVKSSGNTIYF | TRBJ1-3 | TRBV9
CATSLGGGSGNTIYF | TRBJ1-3 | TRBV6-5
CASEDRGRAGELFF | TRBJ2-2 | TRBV24-1
CASSLGRTGLNTEAFF | TRBJ1-1 | TRBV7-2
CASSFEGLTVGEQYF | TRBJ2-7 | TRBV5-6
CASSYYGRSNQPQHF | TRBJ1-5 | TRBV6-2/TRBV6-3
CASTPGPATNEKLFF | TRBJ1-4 | TRBV6-5
CASGFSTLFQETQYF | TRBJ2-5 | TRBV12-5
CASSSRDRGQTQYF | TRBJ2-5 | TRBV5-6
CASSRGQGNSPLHF | TRBJ1-6 | TRBV6-5
CASTRTGLPDTQYF | TRBJ2-3 | TRBV27
CSVEENEGFGYTF | TRBJ1-2 | TRBV29-1
CASSLFSDRGWGYTF | TRBJ1-2 | TRBV28
CAWSEAVTEKLFF | TRBJ1-4 | TRBV30
CSVVGTLWGEQYF | TRBJ2-7 | TRBV29-1
CASSPRTGMNTEAFF | TRBJ1-1 | TRBV9
CSVELSDLRGTPYEQYF | TRBJ2-7 | TRBV29-1
CASSTVDRDHETQYF | TRBJ2-5 | TRBV6-5
CASSVVRTDTQYF | TRBJ2-3 | TRBV10-1
CASSQVERDASGANVLTF | TRBJ2-6 | TRBV4-2
CASSAAGGGTGELFF | TRBJ2-2 | TRBV6-6
CASSNPLRDRVKKLFF | TRBJ1-4 | TRBV19
CASSTRSSGRALNEQFF | TRBJ2-1 | TRBV7-2
CASQLGRGGEAFF | TRBJ1-1 | TRBV3-1/TRBV3-2
CASSLHEGPYEQYF | TRBJ2-7 | TRBV11-3
CASSHGLAGAYEQYF | TRBJ2-7 | TRBV4-2
CSVAGLAEYNEQFF | TRBJ2-1 | TRBV29-1
CASSFIPGQGSSPLHF | TRBJ1-6 | TRBV6-5
CASSLGGTPRGEQFF | TRBJ2-1 | TRBV11-3
CASSDLRVSGAEAFF | TRBJ1-1 | TRBV25-1
CASTLGGSGELFF | TRBJ2-2 | TRBV3-1/TRBV3-2
CASSRPGASTDTQYF | TRBJ2-3 | TRBV7-3
CASSLVQGQETQYF | TRBJ2-5 | TRBV5-5
CAISEAGGEETQYF | TRBJ2-5 | TRBV10-3
CASSYREGTEAFF | TRBJ1-1 | TRBV12-3/TRBV12-4
CASSLGYGSTYNEQFF | TRBJ2-1 | TRBV11-2
CASSQDEASGRGNEQFF | TRBJ2-1 | TRBV4-3
CASSGDHYGYTF | TRBJ1-2 | TRBV2